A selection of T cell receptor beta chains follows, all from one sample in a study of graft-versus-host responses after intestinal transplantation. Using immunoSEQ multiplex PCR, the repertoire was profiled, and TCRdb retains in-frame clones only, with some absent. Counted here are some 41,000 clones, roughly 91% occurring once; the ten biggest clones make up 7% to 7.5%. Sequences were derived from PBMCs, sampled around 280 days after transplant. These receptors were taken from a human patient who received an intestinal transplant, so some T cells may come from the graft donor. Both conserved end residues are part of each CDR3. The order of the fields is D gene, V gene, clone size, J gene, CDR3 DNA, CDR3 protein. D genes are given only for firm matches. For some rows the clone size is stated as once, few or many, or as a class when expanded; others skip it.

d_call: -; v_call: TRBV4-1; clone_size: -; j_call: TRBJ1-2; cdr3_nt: TGCGCCAGCAGCCAAGAAGATTCCCAAGAAGGCTACACCTTC; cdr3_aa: CASSQEDSQEGYTF
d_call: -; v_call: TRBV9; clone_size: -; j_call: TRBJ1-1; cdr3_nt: TGTGCCAGCAGCGTAGAGTCGGTTACTGAAGCTTTCTTT; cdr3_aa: CASSVESVTEAFF
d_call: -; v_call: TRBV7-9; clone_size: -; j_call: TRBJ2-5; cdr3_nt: TGTGCCAGCAGCGGCGAAGAGACCCAGTACTTC; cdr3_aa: CASSGEETQYF
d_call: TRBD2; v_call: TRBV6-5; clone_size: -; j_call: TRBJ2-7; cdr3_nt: TGTGCCAGCAGCACGACTAGCGGGGATTCCTACGAGCAGTACTTC; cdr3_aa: CASSTTSGDSYEQYF
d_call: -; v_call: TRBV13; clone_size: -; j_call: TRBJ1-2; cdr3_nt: TGTGCCAGCAGCTTTACGACAGGAGCTTTCTATGGCTACACCTTC; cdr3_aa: CASSFTTGAFYGYTF
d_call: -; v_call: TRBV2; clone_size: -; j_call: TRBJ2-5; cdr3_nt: TGTGCCAGTAACAGGGTTGAGACCCAGTACTTC; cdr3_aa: CASNRVETQYF
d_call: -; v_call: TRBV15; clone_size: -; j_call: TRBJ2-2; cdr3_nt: TGTGCCACCAAGGGGCGGGGGCAAAGCGGGGAGCTGTTTTTT; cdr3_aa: CATKGRGQSGELFF
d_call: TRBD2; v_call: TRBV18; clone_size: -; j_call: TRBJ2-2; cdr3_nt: TGTGCCAGCTCACCCAGCGGGGTGAGAACCGGGGAGCTGTTTTTT; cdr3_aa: CASSPSGVRTGELFF
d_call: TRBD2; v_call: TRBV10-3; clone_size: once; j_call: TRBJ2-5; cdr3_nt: TGTGCCTCAGGGGTGGAAGCGGGGGGCAAGGAGACCCAGTACTTC; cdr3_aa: CASGVEAGGKETQYF
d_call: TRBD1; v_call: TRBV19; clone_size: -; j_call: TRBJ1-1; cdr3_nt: TGTGCTAGTCGGAGCGGGTGGGGGACAGGGGGTCCGAACACTGAAGCTTTCTTT; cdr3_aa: CASRSGWGTGGPNTEAFF
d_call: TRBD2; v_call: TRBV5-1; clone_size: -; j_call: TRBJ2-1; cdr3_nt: TGCGCCAGCAGCCCACGGACTAGCGCCGAGCAGTTCTTC; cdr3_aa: CASSPRTSAEQFF
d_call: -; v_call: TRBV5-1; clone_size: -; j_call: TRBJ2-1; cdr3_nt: TGCGCCAGCAGCTTGGCTTATGGCTACAATGAGCAGTTCTTC; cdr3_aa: CASSLAYGYNEQFF
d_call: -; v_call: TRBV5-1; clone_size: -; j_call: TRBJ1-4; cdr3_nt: TGCGCCAGCAGCTTGACCGTAAAGGGGGAAAAACTGTTTTTT; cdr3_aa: CASSLTVKGEKLFF
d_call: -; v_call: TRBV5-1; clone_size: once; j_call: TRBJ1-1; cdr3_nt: TGCGCCAGCACCAGGGGCACCGGTACGGACACTGAAGCTTTCTTT; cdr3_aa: CASTRGTGTDTEAFF
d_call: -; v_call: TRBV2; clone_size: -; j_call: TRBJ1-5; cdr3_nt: TGTGCCAGCAGTGAAGGGAGTGCTAGGAGCAATCAGCCCCAGCATTTT; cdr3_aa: CASSEGSARSNQPQHF
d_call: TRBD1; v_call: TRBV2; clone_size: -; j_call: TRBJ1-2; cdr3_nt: TGTGCCAGCACTAAACAGGGGGGCTATGGCTACACCTTC; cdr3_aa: CASTKQGGYGYTF
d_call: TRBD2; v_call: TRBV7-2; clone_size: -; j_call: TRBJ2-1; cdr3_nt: TGTGCCAGCAGCAAAATCTCCGGGACTATAAACAATGAGCAGTTCTTC; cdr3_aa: CASSKISGTINNEQFF
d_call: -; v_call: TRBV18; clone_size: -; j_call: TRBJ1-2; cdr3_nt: TGTGCCAGCTCACGACAGTCCCACTATGGCTACACCTTC; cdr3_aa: CASSRQSHYGYTF
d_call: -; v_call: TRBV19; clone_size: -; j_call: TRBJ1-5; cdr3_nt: TGTGCCAGTAGTATAGATCCCTGGGCAGGCGGTCAGCCCCAGCATTTT; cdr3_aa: CASSIDPWAGGQPQHF
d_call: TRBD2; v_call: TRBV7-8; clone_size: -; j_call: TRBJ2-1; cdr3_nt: TGTGCCAGCAGCGTAAGGCGGGGGAGCTCCTACAATGAGCAGTTCTTC; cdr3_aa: CASSVRRGSSYNEQFF
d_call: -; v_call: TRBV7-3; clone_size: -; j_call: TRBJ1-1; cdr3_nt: TGTGCCAGCAGCTTTCGCAGGGATAGTGAAGCTTTCTTT; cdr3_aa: CASSFRRDSEAFF
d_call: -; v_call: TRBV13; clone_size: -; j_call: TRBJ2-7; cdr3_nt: TGTGCCAGCAGTGACACAGGGAAACCCTACGAGCAGTACTTC; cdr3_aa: CASSDTGKPYEQYF
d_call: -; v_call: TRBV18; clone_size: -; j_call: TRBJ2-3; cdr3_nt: TGTGCCAGCCACTCTGGGCAGGGGTCTAATACGCAGTATTTT; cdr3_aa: CASHSGQGSNTQYF
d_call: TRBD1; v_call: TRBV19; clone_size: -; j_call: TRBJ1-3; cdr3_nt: TGTGCCAGTAGGGCACAGGGGACTGGAAACACCATATATTTT; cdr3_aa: CASRAQGTGNTIYF
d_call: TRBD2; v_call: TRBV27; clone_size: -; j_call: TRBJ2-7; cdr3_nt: TGTGCCAGCAGTTTCAGCGGGGGACCCTACGAGCAGTACTTC; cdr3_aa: CASSFSGGPYEQYF
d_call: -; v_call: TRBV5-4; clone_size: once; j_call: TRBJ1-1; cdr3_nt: TGTGCCAGCAGCCCGATGGGGTACACTGAAGCTTTCTTT; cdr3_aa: CASSPMGYTEAFF
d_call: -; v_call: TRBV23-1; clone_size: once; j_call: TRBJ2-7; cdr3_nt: TGCGCCAGCAGTCAGGAGTACGAGCAGTACTTC; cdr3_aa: CASSQEYEQYF
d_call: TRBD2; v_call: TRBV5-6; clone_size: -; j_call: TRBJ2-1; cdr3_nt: TGTGCCAGCACCTCGGGAGGGTGGTACAATGAGCAGTTCTTC; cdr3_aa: CASTSGGWYNEQFF
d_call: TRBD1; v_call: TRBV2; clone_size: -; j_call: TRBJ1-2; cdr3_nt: TGTGCCAGCAGTGCTGCAGGGGGCTCACTCTATGGCTACACCTTC; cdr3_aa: CASSAAGGSLYGYTF
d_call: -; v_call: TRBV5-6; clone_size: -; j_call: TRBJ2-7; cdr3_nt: TGTGCCAGCAGCTTGGAGGTGGGGGGGCCGCACGAGCAGTACTTC; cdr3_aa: CASSLEVGGPHEQYF
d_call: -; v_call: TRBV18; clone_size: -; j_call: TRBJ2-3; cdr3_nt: TGTGCCAGCTCACTGGTAGGACGCACAGATACGCAGTATTTT; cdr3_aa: CASSLVGRTDTQYF
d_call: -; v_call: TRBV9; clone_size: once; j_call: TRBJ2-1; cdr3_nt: TGTGCCAGCAGCTCATCCCGGACAGCCTACTCCTACAATGAGCAGTTCTTC; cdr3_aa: CASSSSRTAYSYNEQFF
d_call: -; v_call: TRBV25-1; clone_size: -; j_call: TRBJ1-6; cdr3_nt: TGTGCCAGCAGTGAACCCGTATACCTTTCACCCCTCCACTTT; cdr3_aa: CASSEPVYLSPLHF
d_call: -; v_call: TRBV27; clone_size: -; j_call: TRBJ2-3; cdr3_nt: TGTGCCAGCAGTCTTTCGAGGGTAGGCACAGATACGCAGTATTTT; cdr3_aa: CASSLSRVGTDTQYF
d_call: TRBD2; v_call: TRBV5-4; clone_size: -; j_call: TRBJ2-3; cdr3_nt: TGTGCCAGCAGCTTCCTCGGGGGGACAGATACGCAGTATTTT; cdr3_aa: CASSFLGGTDTQYF
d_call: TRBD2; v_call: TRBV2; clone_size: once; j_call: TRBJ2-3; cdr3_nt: TGTGCCAGCAGTGAATTAGAGACTAGCGGGGGGGATACGCAGTATTTT; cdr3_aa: CASSELETSGGDTQYF
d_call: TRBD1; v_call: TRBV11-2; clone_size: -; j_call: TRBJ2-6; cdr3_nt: TGTGCCAGCAGCAGGGACAGGGGCACTGGGGCCAACGTCCTGACTTTC; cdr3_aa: CASSRDRGTGANVLTF
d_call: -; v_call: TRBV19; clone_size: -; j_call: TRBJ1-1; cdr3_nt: TGTGCCAGTAGCGCCCGAGGGGACACTGAAGCTTTCTTT; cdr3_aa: CASSARGDTEAFF
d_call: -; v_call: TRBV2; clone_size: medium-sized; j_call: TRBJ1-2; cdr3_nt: TGTGCCAGCAGTTACGCAGGGGATGGCTACACCTTC; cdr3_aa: CASSYAGDGYTF
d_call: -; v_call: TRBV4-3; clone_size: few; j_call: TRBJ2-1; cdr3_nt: TGCGCCAGCAGCCAAGATTTCAGTCCCACCTACAATGAGCAGTTCTTC; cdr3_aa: CASSQDFSPTYNEQFF
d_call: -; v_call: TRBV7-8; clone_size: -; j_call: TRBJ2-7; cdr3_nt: TGTGCCAGCAGCCGAAACAGGGACCCCTCCTACGAGCAGTACTTC; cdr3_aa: CASSRNRDPSYEQYF
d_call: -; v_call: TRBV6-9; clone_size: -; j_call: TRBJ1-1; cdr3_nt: TGTGCCAGCAGTCCCCTGAGGGACTGGAATGAAGCTTTCTTT; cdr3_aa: CASSPLRDWNEAFF
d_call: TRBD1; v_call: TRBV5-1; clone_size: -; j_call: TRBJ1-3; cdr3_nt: TGCGCCAGCAGCCCCGGGACAGTCTGGGACACCATATATTTT; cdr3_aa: CASSPGTVWDTIYF